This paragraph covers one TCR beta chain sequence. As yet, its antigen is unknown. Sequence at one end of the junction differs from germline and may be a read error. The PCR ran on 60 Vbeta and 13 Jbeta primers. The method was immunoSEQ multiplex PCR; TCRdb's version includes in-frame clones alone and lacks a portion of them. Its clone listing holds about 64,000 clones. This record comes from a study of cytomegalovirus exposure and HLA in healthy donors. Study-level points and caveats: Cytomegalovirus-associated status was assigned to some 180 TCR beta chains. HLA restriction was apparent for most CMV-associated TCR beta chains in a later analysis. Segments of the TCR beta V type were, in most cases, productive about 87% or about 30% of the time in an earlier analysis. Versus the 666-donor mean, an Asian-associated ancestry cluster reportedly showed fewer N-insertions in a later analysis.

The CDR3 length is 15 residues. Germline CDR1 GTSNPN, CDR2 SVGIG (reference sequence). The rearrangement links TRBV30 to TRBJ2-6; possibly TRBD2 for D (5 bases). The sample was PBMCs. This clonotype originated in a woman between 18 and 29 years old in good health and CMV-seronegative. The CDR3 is CAGSVSGSGANVLTF. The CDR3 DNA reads TGTGCCGGGAGTGTAAGTGGGAGCGGGGCCAACGTCCTGACTTTC.